The source of this T cell receptor beta chain is a study of T cells in Graves' hyperthyroidism and ophthalmopathy. In the study overall: Peripheral blood samples were taken at initial diagnosis, prior to any treatment.

Findings of the study overall: A model of 13 V-J pairs discriminated ophthalmopathy from stable hyperthyroidism. Blood shared most expanded thyroid clonotypes above 0.001.

TCR beta CDR3 regions were amplified from RNA. First-round RT-PCR with HTBI primers amplified the TCR CDR3 region. TCRdb used MiXCR to reprocess the multiplex PCR reads, holding one entry per CDR3 protein. The sample holds some 570,000 distinct CDR3 sequences, 14% seen once. The V segment lost 5 bases and the J segment 4 bases; nucleotides outside the gene matches: 9. Germline V gives CDR1 SGHDN, CDR2 FVKESK. The CDR3 is made up of 15 amino acids. The sample holds many counts of this clonotype. Its target is unknown. The TCR originated in a woman under 30 with Graves' ophthalmopathy. This rearrangement joins TRBV14 to TRBJ1-2, with 8 positions matching TRBD1. The sequencing sample was made of blood. The CDR3, as DNA: TGTGCCAGCAGCGCCGGACAGGGCTCGGGCTATGGCTACACCTTC. Encoded protein: CASSAGQGSGYGYTF.